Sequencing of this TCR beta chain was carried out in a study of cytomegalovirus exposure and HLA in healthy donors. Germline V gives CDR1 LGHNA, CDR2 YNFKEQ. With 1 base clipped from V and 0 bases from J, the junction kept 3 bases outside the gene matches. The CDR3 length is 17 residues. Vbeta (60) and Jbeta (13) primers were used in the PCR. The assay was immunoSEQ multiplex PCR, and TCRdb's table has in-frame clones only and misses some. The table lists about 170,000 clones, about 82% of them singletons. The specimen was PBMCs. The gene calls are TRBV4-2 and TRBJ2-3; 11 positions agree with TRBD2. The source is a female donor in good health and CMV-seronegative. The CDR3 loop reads CASSQAVAGGSTDTQYF. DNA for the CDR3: TGTGCCAGCAGCCAAGCGGTAGCGGGAGGGAGCACAGATACGCAGTATTTT.